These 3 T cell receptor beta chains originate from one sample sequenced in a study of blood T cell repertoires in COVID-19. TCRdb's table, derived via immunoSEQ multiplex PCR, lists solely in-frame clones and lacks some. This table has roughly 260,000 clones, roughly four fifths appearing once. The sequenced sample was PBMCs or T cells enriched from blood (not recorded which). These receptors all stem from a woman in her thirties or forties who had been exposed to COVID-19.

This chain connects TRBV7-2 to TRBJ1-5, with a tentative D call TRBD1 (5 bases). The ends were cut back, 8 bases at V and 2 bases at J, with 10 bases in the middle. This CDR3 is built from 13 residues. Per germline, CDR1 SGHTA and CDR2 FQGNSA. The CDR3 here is CASRGAGNQPQHF. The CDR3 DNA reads TGTGCCAGCCGCGGGGCAGGCAATCAGCCCCAGCATTTT.

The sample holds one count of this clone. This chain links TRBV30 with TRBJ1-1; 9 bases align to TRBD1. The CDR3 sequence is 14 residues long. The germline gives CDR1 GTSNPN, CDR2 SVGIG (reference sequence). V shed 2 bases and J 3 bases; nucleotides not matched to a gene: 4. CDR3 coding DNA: TGTGCCTGGAGTAAGGGACAGGGATACACTGAAGCTTTCTTT. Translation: CAWSKGQGYTEAFF.

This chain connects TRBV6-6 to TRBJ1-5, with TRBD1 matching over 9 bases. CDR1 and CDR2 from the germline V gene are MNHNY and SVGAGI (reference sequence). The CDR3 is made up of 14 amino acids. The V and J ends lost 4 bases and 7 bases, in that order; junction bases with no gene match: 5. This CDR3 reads CASSWGQGVQPQHF. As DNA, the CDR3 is TGTGCCAGCAGTTGGGGACAGGGCGTACAGCCCCAGCATTTT.